This T cell receptor (beta chain) was sequenced in a study of persistence of HIV-infected CD4 T cells (dated by TCRdb to about 2020). A note on the overall study: CMV- and HIV-1 Gag-responding CD4+ T cells were isolated from ART-treated individuals so that antigen-driven clonal expansion of HIV-1-infected cells could be examined. The clonality of all cells in each sorted population was measured by TCRbeta sequencing, and the clonality of infected cells was measured by proviral sequencing. For the TCR cluster analysis across participants, roughly 8 participants were included for CMV and six or seven participants for Gag. The median time the participants had spent on suppressive ART was 8 years. Apart from a couple of participants who underwent leukapheresis at a single time point, peripheral blood samples of up to 180 mL were collected from participants at multiple time points. Broader findings and caveats from the paper: Only a small number of individuals took part in the study, and only a limited range of antigens was tested. Bulk TCR analyses could not be limited to the rare CMV-responding cells that actually contained HIV-1 proviruses. Significantly lower TCRbeta richness was observed in CMV- and Gag-responding cells than in anti-CD3/anti-CD28-responding cells, and higher oligoclonality was observed in CMV-responding cells than in CD3/CD28-stimulated and Gag-responding cells. Antigen-responding cells were enriched for degenerate expanded CDR3beta sequences, which suggests convergent selection of CD4+ responses to CMV and Gag. Within the same sorted populations, how oligoclonal the TCRs were correlated with how oligoclonal the proviruses were.

The sample's treatment or condition label is to be understood as: suppressive antiretroviral therapy. A pool of overlapping HIV-1 Gag 15-mer peptides was used at 0.8 to 1 ug per peptide per mL for cell stimulation. Memory populations depleted of antigen-responding cells were obtained by sorting nonresponding CD40L-negative CD69-negative CD45RO-high memory CD4+ T cells. Participants were HIV-1-infected adults who started suppressive ART during chronic infection. For at least 4 years, the participants' plasma HIV-1 RNA had been undetectable, below 50 copies/mL. To be included, participants needed a CD4+ T cell count above 400 cells/uL and a positive CMV serology. Before stimulation, PBMCs were isolated using density centrifugation and then depleted of CD8+ T cells. CD8-depleted PBMCs were stimulated for approximately 18 hours with anti-CD28/CD49d costimulation, CD40-blocking antibody and enfuvirtide to prevent new infections. Cell sorting was performed on a Beckman Coulter MoFlo Legacy or XDP sorter, and dead cells were excluded with propidium iodide. Genomic DNA was extracted using the QIAamp DNA Mini Kit for samples with more than one million cells and using the Quick-DNA Microprep Kit for all other samples.

As concerns this clone: Its cognate antigen has yet to be identified. No much larger clone is present one base from it, and per-base qualities are unavailable.

The immunoSEQ hsTCRB assay version 4, run in survey mode, was used to sequence TCRbeta repertoires from genomic DNA. For TCRbeta sequencing, genomic DNA was diluted to about 10 ng/uL, with up to about 1 ug used per sample. Under the source paper's analysis protocol: ImmunoSeq Analyzer 3.0 was used for analysis of TCRbeta data, and diversity was computed on productive nucleotide rearrangements. The improved Chao index was used to estimate lower-bound TCR diversity, and the Gini coefficient was used to estimate clonality using the Immunarch R package. Different nucleotide rearrangements encoding the same CDR3beta amino acid sequence were counted as distinct clonotypes. TCRbeta sequences significantly enriched in antigen-responding cells relative to anti-CD3/anti-CD28-activated cells were identified by differential abundance analysis. Using predicted peptide-MHC specificity as the basis, GLIPH2 grouped TCRs into clusters, both for each participant individually and for the merged data sets that combined participants. TCRdb carries this immuneACCESS record with in-frame sequences only. Its versions omit some clonotypes, under half of them owing to an unresolved V gene in the studies checked, with the rest unexplained. The V and J calls and clone size are taken from that table; D and trimming were inferred from the DNA. For this sample the table gives approximately 32,000 clones, of which 65% to 90% were detected only once. Jointly, the top ten make up about 20% of the sample.

Its CDR3 holds 12 amino acids, cysteine through phenylalanine. Only the CDR3 portion is preserved as DNA: 36 bases, with reading frame beginning at the first base. Compared with germline, V lacks 5 bases and J lacks 6 bases; bases without a gene match: 3. This clonotype was sampled from an adult woman with HIV who was CMV-seropositive. Here the chain combines TRBV12-3 or TRBV12-4 and TRBJ1-1, and 7 bases in between align with TRBD1. The source material was CD4+ T cells sorted from PBMCs after roughly 20-hour stimulation, sampled from a patient who received antiretroviral therapy. The cell subset or site label for this specimen denotes: CD40L-CD69- CD45RO-high memory CD4 T cells not responding to Gag peptides. The CDR3 here reads CASSPGQPEAFF. The base sequence is TGTGCCAGCAGTCCGGGACAGCCTGAAGCTTTCTTT.